Below are 18 T cell receptor beta chains sequenced from a single sample in a study. Each CDR3 protein is one row after TCRdb ran MiXCR on the RT-PCR reads. The sample lists more than 600,000 distinct CDR3 sequences; more than 13% were seen once. Material for sequencing was memory CD4+ T cells from blood. The source is a female donor in good health, serving as a healthy control.

This clonotype was picked up a small number of times. The chain carries TRBV20-1 and TRBJ1-1, with 12 bases identical to TRBD1. CDR3 length: 17 amino acids. J lost 1 base, V lost 8 bases, and 14 bases had no gene match. Germline V gene sequence: CDR1 DFQATT, CDR2 SNEGSKA (reference sequence). This CDR3 reads CSKKSGTGGFANTEAFF. The CDR3 nucleotides read TGCAGTAAAAAATCGGGGACAGGGGGCTTTGCGAACACTGAAGCTTTCTTT.

This clonotype came up many times. CDR3 DNA sequence: TGTGCCAGCTCACCGAAGAAAAATAGGGATGAGCAGTTCTTC. This encodes CASSPKKNRDEQFF. The chain has TRBV18 and TRBJ2-1; D unresolved. V dropped 3 bases and J dropped 8 bases, with 14 bases sitting between them. Germline assignment: CDR1 KGHSH and CDR2 LQKENI. This CDR3 comprises 14 residues.

This clonotype was picked up many times. V is TRBV6-5 and J is TRBJ1-2; no firm D call. Trimming took off 0 bases at V and 6 bases at J, with 11 bases between the two ends. Per germline, CDR1 MNHEY and CDR2 SVGAGI. The CDR3 runs to 14 residues. The chain's CDR3 is CASSYSTTRNGYTF. Here the CDR3 DNA reads TGTGCCAGCAGTTACTCGACAACAAGGAATGGCTACACCTTC.

The table lists this clonotype with a few counts. The genes are TRBV5-1 and TRBJ2-3, with D possibly called TRBD1 or TRBD2 (5 bases each). V lost 5 bases and J lost 2, with 18 bases in between. This CDR3 is 16 amino acids long. Per germline, CDR1 SGHRS and CDR2 YFSETQ. The CDR3 protein is CASSRARDGLTDTQYF. The DNA of the CDR3 is TGCGCCAGCAGTCGAGCGAGGGACGGCCTCACAGATACGCAGTATTTT.

This clonotype was picked up many times. The rearrangement uses TRBV7-2 and TRBJ1-1; D is unresolved. Germline V gene lookup returns CDR1 SGHTA and CDR2 FQGNSA. V was trimmed by 1 base and J by 3 bases, leaving 6 bases between them. The CDR3 is 13 amino acids. CDR3 residues: CASSLESYTEAFF. CDR3 in DNA: TGTGCCAGCAGCTTAGAAAGCTACACTGAAGCTTTCTTT.

This clonotype was detected ten times or more. The chain has TRBV6-5 and TRBJ1-2; the D gene is possibly TRBD1 (5 bases). The CDR3 is made up of 13 amino acids. Germline V lookup: CDR1 MNHEY, CDR2 SVGAGI. Trimming stripped 6 bases from V and 3 bases from J, with 11 bases between. The CDR3 loop is CASRPPGDYGYTF. Here the CDR3 DNA reads TGTGCCAGCAGACCCCCGGGGGACTATGGCTACACCTTC.

The chain is built from TRBV7-9 and TRBJ2-5; D remains unclear. CDR3 length: 13 residues. Trimming shortened V by 2 bases and J by 5 bases, and 9 bases separated the two germline ends. Germline values: CDR1 SEHNR, CDR2 FQNEAQ (reference sequence). The CDR3 spells CASSLFGLETQYF. The DNA for the CDR3 is TGTGCCAGCAGCTTATTTGGGTTGGAGACCCAGTACTTC.

This chain links TRBV5-1 with TRBJ1-1, with 7 bases lining up with TRBD1. With V trimmed by 3 bases and J by 5 bases, 10 bases remained unmatched. Germline V CDR1 and CDR2: SGHRS, YFSETQ. The CDR3 is 15 residues long. The CDR3 DNA is TGCGCCAGCAGCTCCACAGGGGCCGTGGGGACTGAAGCTTTCTTT. This sequence encodes CASSSTGAVGTEAFF.

In this sample, this clonotype turned up many times. This rearrangement joins TRBV5-6 to TRBJ2-7; tentatively, D is TRBD2 (6 bases). V lost 3 bases and J lost 11, with 6 bases in between. The CDR3 runs to 9 residues. Germline V lookup: CDR1 SGHDT, CDR2 YYEEEE. The CDR3 DNA sequence: TGTGCCAGCAGCTCGGGAGAGTACTTC. Its translation is CASSSGEYF.

This clonotype appeared a few times. The chain employs TRBV6-5 and TRBJ1-2; D remains unclear. V lost 0 bases and J lost 2, with 10 bases in between. The V gene's germline CDR1 is MNHEY and CDR2 SVGAGI. The CDR3 has 15 amino acids. CDR3 DNA: TGTGCCAGCAGTTACTCGAATTGGGAGAACTATGGCTACACCTTC. Amino acids: CASSYSNWENYGYTF.

This chain links TRBV7-2 with TRBJ2-3, with 9 bases matching TRBD1. V gave up 5 bases and J gave up 2 bases; unmatched junction bases: 5. The germline gives CDR1 SGHTA, CDR2 FQGNSA. This CDR3 comprises 15 residues. CDR3 coding DNA: TGTGCCAGCAGCAAACGGGACAGGGACACAGATACGCAGTATTTT. Translating it yields CASSKRDRDTDTQYF.

In its sample, this clonotype was seen a few times. This rearrangement joins TRBV18 to TRBJ1-1; D unclear. There are 13 residues in the CDR3. Germline V gene lookup returns CDR1 KGHSH and CDR2 LQKENI. Trimming left V 4 bases short and J 7 bases short, with 13 bases between. CDR3 nucleotide sequence: TGTGCCAGCTCACAAGAAAAACAGAGTGAAGCTTTCTTT. Its translation is CASSQEKQSEAFF. The full variable domain, its missing parts supplied by reference TRBV18 and TRBJ1-1, is NAGVMQNPRHLVRRRGQEARLRCSPMKGHSHVYWYRQLPEEGLKFMVYLQKENIIDESGMPKERFSAEFPKEGPSILRIQQVVRGDSAAYFCASSQEKQSEAFFGQGTRLTVV.

This clonotype was seen at least ten times. This rearrangement joins TRBV7-3 to TRBJ2-1; D is ambiguous. V was clipped by 6 bases and J by 0 bases, with 9 bases between them. The V gene's germline CDR1 is SGHTA and CDR2 FQGTGA. This CDR3 has 14 residues. The CDR3 reads CASSVKSSYNEQFF. The CDR3 DNA is TGTGCCAGCAGTGTTAAAAGCTCCTACAATGAGCAGTTCTTC.

A few counts support this clonotype. The gene calls are TRBV12-3 or TRBV12-4 and TRBJ1-1, with D hard to call. This CDR3 has 16 amino acids. V was cut by 1 base and J by 1 base, with 13 bases left in between. The CDR3, as DNA: TGTGCCAGCAGTTTAGGATCCACAAACTCGAACACTGAAGCTTTCTTT. Amino acid sequence: CASSLGSTNSNTEAFF.

This clonotype was found many times. The chain uses TRBV6-6 and TRBJ1-2; D call uncertain. The V and J ends lost 0 bases and 5 bases respectively, with 13 bases between them. The CDR3 spans 15 residues. CDR1 and CDR2 from the germline V gene are MNHNY and SVGAGI (reference sequence). CDR3 DNA sequence: TGTGCCAGCAGTTACTCGCTTTCTGCAGGATATGGCTACACCTTC. It encodes CASSYSLSAGYGYTF.

Ten or more counts support this clonotype. The CDR3 region has the DNA TGTGCCATCAGAGCCGGGACAGAGAACTACGAGCAGTACTTC. As protein: CAIRAGTENYEQYF. The V call is TRBV10-3, the J call TRBJ2-7, with 7 bases lining up with TRBD1. CDR3 length: 14 amino acids. CDR1 is ENHRY and CDR2 is SYGVKD in the germline V gene. V shed 6 bases, J shed 3 bases, and the junction held 8 bases outside the gene matches.

This chain joins TRBV6-5 and TRBJ1-2; 7 bases are shared with TRBD1. Germline V CDR1 and CDR2: MNHEY, SVGAGI. The V segment lost 10 bases and the J segment 4 bases; nucleotides outside the gene matches: 15. This CDR3 is built from 15 residues. The CDR3 reads CATQQYSTGIYGYTF. Written as DNA, the CDR3 is TGTGCCACCCAGCAGTACTCGACAGGGATCTATGGCTACACCTTC.

The chain combines TRBV27 with TRBJ2-2, with D tentatively TRBD1 or TRBD2 (5 bases each). The germline gives CDR1 MNHEY, CDR2 SMNVEV (reference sequence). V dropped 0 bases and J dropped 6 bases, with 11 bases sitting between them. The CDR3 totals 15 residues. CDR3 residues: CASSLSGTVPGELFF. The CDR3 DNA follows: TGTGCCAGCAGTTTATCAGGGACGGTCCCCGGGGAGCTGTTTTTT.